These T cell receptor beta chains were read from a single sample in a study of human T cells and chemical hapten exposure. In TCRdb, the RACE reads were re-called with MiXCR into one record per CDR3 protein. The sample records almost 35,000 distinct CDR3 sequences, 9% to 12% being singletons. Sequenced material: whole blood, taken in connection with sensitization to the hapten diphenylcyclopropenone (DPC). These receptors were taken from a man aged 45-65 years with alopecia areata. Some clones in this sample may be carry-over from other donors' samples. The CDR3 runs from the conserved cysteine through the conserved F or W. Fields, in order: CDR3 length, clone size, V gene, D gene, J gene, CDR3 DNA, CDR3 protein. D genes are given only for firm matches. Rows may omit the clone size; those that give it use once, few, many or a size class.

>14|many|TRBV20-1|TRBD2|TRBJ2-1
TGCAGTGCTTATAGCGGGAGGGAAGTCCATGAGCAGTTCTTC
CSAYSGREVHEQFF
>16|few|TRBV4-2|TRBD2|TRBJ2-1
TGTGCCAGCAGCCAAGATGGGGCTAGCGGGAGGGCCTTCGGGTTCTTC
CASSQDGASGRAFGFF
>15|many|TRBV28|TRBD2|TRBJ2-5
TGTGCCAGCAGTACCCGACTAGCCAACCAAGAGACCCAGTACTTC
CASSTRLANQETQYF
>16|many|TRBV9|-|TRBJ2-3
TGTGCCAGCAGCGTATCGGTCGGGGCAAGCACAGATACGCAGTATTTT
CASSVSVGASTDTQYF
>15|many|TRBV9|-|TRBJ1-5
TGTGCCAGCAGCAGAACAGGGTCCCCCAATCAGCCCCAGCATTTT
CASSRTGSPNQPQHF
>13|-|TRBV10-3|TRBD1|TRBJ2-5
TGTGCCATTGCCGGGACAGCACAAGAGACCCAGTACTTC
CAIAGTAQETQYF
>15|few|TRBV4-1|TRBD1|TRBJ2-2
TGCGCCAGCAGCCAAGGACAGGGGAACACCGGGGAGCTGTTTTTT
CASSQGQGNTGELFF
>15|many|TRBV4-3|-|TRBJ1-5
TGCGCCAGCAGCCAAGATTGGACGAGAGGTCAGCCCCAGCATTTT
CASSQDWTRGQPQHF
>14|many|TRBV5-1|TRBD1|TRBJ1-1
TGCGCCAGCAGCTTGACAGGGGGCGACACTGAAGCTTTCTTT
CASSLTGGDTEAFF
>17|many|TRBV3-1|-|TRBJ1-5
TGTGCCAGCAGCCAAGGTCGTAGGGGGATTGGAAATCAGCCCCAGCATTTT
CASSQGRRGIGNQPQHF
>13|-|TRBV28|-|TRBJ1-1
TGTGCCAGCAGTTTATTTCTCAGGGGCGAAGCTTTCTTT
CASSLFLRGEAFF
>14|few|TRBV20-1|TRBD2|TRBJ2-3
TGCAGTGCCCAAGGGACTAGTCAGTCAGATACGCAGTATTTT
CSAQGTSQSDTQYF
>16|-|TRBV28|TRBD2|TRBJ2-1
TGTGCCAGCAAGCCGCAAGGGACTAGCGCCTACAATGAGCAGTTCTTC
CASKPQGTSAYNEQFF
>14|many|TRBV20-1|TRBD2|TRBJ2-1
TGCAGTGCTAGGACTAGCGGGATAAACATTGAGCAGTTCTTC
CSARTSGINIEQFF
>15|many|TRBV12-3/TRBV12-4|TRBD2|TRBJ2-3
TGTGCCAGCGGGCTACTAGCGGGAGCGACAGATACGCAGTATTTT
CASGLLAGATDTQYF
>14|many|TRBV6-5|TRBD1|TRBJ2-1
TGTGCCAGCAGTTCCGGGACAGGTTACAATGAGCAGTTCTTC
CASSSGTGYNEQFF